One and the same sample provided the 21 T cell receptor beta chains below, sequenced in a study of T cells in Graves' hyperthyroidism and ophthalmopathy. It was RNA transcripts that yielded the amplified TCR beta CDR3 regions. TCR CDR3 regions were first amplified by RT-PCR with HTBI primers. TCRdb used MiXCR to reprocess the multiplex PCR reads, holding one entry per CDR3 protein. The table has around 450,000 distinct CDR3 sequences, about an eighth seen once. The sequenced material came from blood. Source of these receptors: a woman between 18 and 29 years old with Graves' hyperthyroidism.

In its sample, this clonotype was seen many times. The J gene is TRBJ1-4, the V gene TRBV18; 9 bases agree with TRBD1. The CDR3 runs 15 residues. Germline-derived CDR1 and CDR2 are KGHSH and LQKENI. The V segment lost 2 bases and the J segment 6 bases; nucleotides outside the gene matches: 4. The CDR3 here is CASSPATGGDEKLFF. The CDR3 DNA reads as TGTGCCAGCTCACCAGCGACAGGGGGAGATGAAAAACTGTTTTTT.

This clonotype has a count of ten or more. The rearrangement links TRBV7-2 to TRBJ2-3; maybe TRBD1 (6 bases). The length of the CDR3 is 16 residues. Germline CDR1 SGHTA, CDR2 FQGNSA. Trimming left V 5 bases short and J 1 base short, with 16 bases between. The CDR3 loop reads CASSTLQGLGTDTQYF. CDR3 DNA: TGTGCCAGCAGCACCCTACAGGGATTGGGCACAGATACGCAGTATTTT. Full variable domain (remainder filled in from reference TRBV7-2 and TRBJ2-3): GAGVSQSPSNKVTEKGKDVELRCDPISGHTALYWYRQSLGQGLEFLIYFQGNSAPDKSGLPSDRFSAERTGGSVSTLTIQRTQQEDSAVYLCASSTLQGLGTDTQYFGPGTRLTVL.

The chain joins TRBV19 to TRBJ2-1, with 13 nucleotides matching TRBD2. V dropped 7 bases and J dropped 6; count of bases not matched to a gene: 9. The CDR3 runs to 16 residues. CDR1 is LNHDA and CDR2 is SQIVND in the germline V gene (reference sequence). The CDR3 DNA reads TGTGCCAGTACCCGTACCGGACTAGCGGGAGTCAATGAGCAGTTCTTC. This sequence encodes CASTRTGLAGVNEQFF.

The table lists this clonotype with many counts. This rearrangement joins TRBV30 to TRBJ2-5; the match to TRBD2 covers 8 bases. This CDR3 has 15 amino acids. J was trimmed by 4 bases and V by 0 bases; bases with no gene match: 7. Germline loops: CDR1 GTSNPN, CDR2 SVGIG (reference sequence). DNA for the CDR3: TGTGCCTGGAGTGTAAGTGGGCTAGCGGGAGAGACCCAGTACTTC. As protein: CAWSVSGLAGETQYF.

The rearrangement uses TRBV7-9 and TRBJ1-6; the match to TRBD1 covers 7 bases. The V gene's germline CDR1 is SEHNR and CDR2 FQNEAQ (reference sequence). With V trimmed by 5 bases and J by 7 bases, 8 bases remained unmatched. CDR3 length equals 15 residues. The CDR3 coding sequence is TGTGCCAGCAGCACATACAGGGGCATCAATTCACCCCTCCACTTT. The encoded protein is CASSTYRGINSPLHF.

At least ten counts were recorded for this clonotype. This chain uses TRBV9 with TRBJ2-1; D remains ambiguous. This CDR3 has 17 residues. Looked up from germline, CDR1 is SGDLS and CDR2 is YYNGEE. The ends were cut back, 0 bases at V and 0 bases at J, with 13 bases in the middle. The CDR3: CASSVGSGGFSYNEQFF. The CDR3 coding sequence is TGTGCCAGCAGCGTAGGATCGGGCGGATTCTCCTACAATGAGCAGTTCTTC.

This clonotype was observed many times. The genes are TRBV6-1 and TRBJ2-7, with TRBD1 identical over 7 bases. The CDR3 contains 14 residues. Germline V CDR1 and CDR2: MNHNS, SASEGT. V was clipped by 8 bases and J by 1 base; unmatched bases: 8. The CDR3 DNA reads as TGTGCCAGCGAGTCTGGGGGACAGTCCTACGAGCAGTACTTC. This codes for CASESGGQSYEQYF.

This chain connects TRBV27 to TRBJ2-5; 7 nucleotides agree with TRBD1. Germline assignment: CDR1 MNHEY and CDR2 SMNVEV (reference sequence). The trim removed 6 bases at V and 1 base at J, leaving 5 bases unmatched. The CDR3 consists of 14 residues. The CDR3 region is CASSNDRVQETQYF. The CDR3 DNA sequence: TGTGCCAGCAGCAACGACAGGGTCCAAGAGACCCAGTACTTC.

In its sample, this clonotype was seen many times. The chain combines TRBV7-2 with TRBJ2-7; D remains unclear. The CDR3 length is 12 residues. Germline V gives CDR1 SGHTA, CDR2 FQGNSA. V was clipped by 2 bases and J by 7 bases, with 9 bases between them. The CDR3 DNA is TGTGCCAGCAGCTTAAATGGGTGGGAGCAGTACTTC. Protein product: CASSLNGWEQYF.

The sample holds many counts of this clonotype. J is TRBJ2-3 and V is TRBV10-3, with a weak D call TRBD2 (6 bases). CDR3 length: 13 amino acids. V lost 5 bases and J lost 4, with 10 bases in between. Germline V lookup: CDR1 ENHRY, CDR2 SYGVKD. DNA of the CDR3: TGTGCCATCAGTTCCGGGAGCCCAGATACGCAGTATTTT. Translation gives CAISSGSPDTQYF.

The chain recombines TRBV19 with TRBJ1-1; 8 bases are a match to TRBD1. From germline, CDR1 is LNHDA and CDR2 SQIVND (reference sequence). This CDR3 is 13 amino acids long. Losses at the gene ends were 4 bases for V and 6 bases for J; bases not matched to a gene: 4. CDR3 coding DNA: TGTGCCAGTAGTAAAAGGGACAGGTCTGAAGCTTTCTTT. It encodes CASSKRDRSEAFF.

This clonotype was seen ten or more times. This sequence joins TRBV7-8 and TRBJ2-7; D may be TRBD2 (5 bases). The CDR3 covers 16 residues. Germline V gene sequence: CDR1 SGHVS, CDR2 FQNEAQ. Trimming took off 5 bases at V and 2 bases at J, with 19 bases between the two ends. The CDR3 spells CASSQLRLADTYEQYF. As DNA, the CDR3 is TGTGCCAGCAGCCAACTGAGGCTAGCAGATACCTACGAGCAGTACTTC. The entire variable domain, with the rest obtained from reference TRBV7-8 and TRBJ2-7, is as follows: GAGVSQSPRYKVAKRGQDVALRCDPISGHVSLFWYQQALGQGPEFLTYFQNEAQLDKSGLPSDRFFAERPEGSVSTLKIQRTQQEDSAVYLCASSQLRLADTYEQYFGPGTRLTVT.

At least ten counts were recorded for this clonotype. The chain links TRBV28 to TRBJ1-1; no clear D gene. Trimming shortened V by 2 bases and J by 8 bases, and 6 bases separated the two germline ends. The CDR3 extends over 11 amino acids. Germline CDR1 reads MDHEN; CDR2 reads SYDVKM. The CDR3 region has the DNA TGTGCCAGCAGTTTAACAAAAGAAGCTTTCTTT. It is translated as CASSLTKEAFF. Full variable domain (remainder filled in from reference TRBV28 and TRBJ1-1): DVKVTQSSRYLVKRTGEKVFLECVQDMDHENMFWYRQDPGLGLRLIYFSYDVKMKEKGDIPEGYSVSREKKERFSLILESASTNQTSMYLCASSLTKEAFFGQGTRLTVV.

This clonotype was recorded at least ten times. This rearrangement joins TRBV29-1 to TRBJ1-5, with 8 bases identical to TRBD1. CDR1 and CDR2 (germline): SQVTM, ANQGSEA. V lost 1 base, J lost 4 bases, and 3 bases stayed unmatched. The CDR3 spans 14 residues. Here the CDR3 reads CSVEGQGANQPQHF. The CDR3 DNA reads as TGCAGCGTTGAAGGGCAGGGGGCAAATCAGCCCCAGCATTTT.

This clonotype was detected many times. The J gene is TRBJ1-2, the V gene TRBV3-1, with D possibly TRBD1 on 6 matching bases. This CDR3 comprises 16 residues. Germline V gives CDR1 LGHDT, CDR2 YNNKEL (reference sequence). The V end was cut by 1 base, the J end by 1 base, with 13 bases between. The CDR3 here is CASSQGGRGFNYGYTF. CDR3 nucleotide sequence: TGTGCCAGCAGCCAAGGAGGCAGGGGATTTAACTATGGCTACACCTTC. Full variable domain (remainder filled in from reference TRBV3-1 and TRBJ1-2): DTAVSQTPKYLVTQMGNDKSIKCEQNLGHDTMYWYKQDSKKFLKIMFSYNNKELIINETVPNRFSPKSPDKAHLNLHINSLELGDSAVYFCASSQGGRGFNYGYTFGSGTRLTVV.

This clonotype was observed at least ten times. The genes are TRBV20-1 and TRBJ2-2; unclear D gene. Trimming removed 3 bases at V and 1 base at J, with 6 bases between. CDR3 length equals 13 residues. The germline gives CDR1 DFQATT, CDR2 SNEGSKA (reference sequence). The CDR3 DNA reads TGCAGTGCTAGGTTCGGGAACACCGGGGAGCTGTTTTTT. Protein: CSARFGNTGELFF.

The chain couples TRBV15 to TRBJ1-2, with unresolved D. Trimming shortened V by 0 bases and J by 3 bases, and 8 bases separated the two germline ends. Germline CDR1 is LNHNV and CDR2 is YYDKDF (reference sequence). CDR3 size: 14 residues. CDR3 DNA: TGTGCCACCAGCAGAGATAGGGAATACTATGGCTACACCTTC. Encoded protein: CATSRDREYYGYTF.

This rearrangement joins TRBV9 to TRBJ1-1; the D is unclear. CDR3 length: 13 amino acids. The germline gives CDR1 SGDLS, CDR2 YYNGEE. Trimming left V 0 bases short and J 4 bases short, with 7 bases between. The CDR3 reads CASSVASGTEAFF. In DNA, the CDR3 is TGTGCCAGCAGCGTAGCCAGCGGCACTGAAGCTTTCTTT. The variable domain in full, with the rest retrieved from reference TRBV9 and TRBJ1-1, is DSGVTQTPKHLITATGQRVTLRCSPRSGDLSVYWYQQSLDQGLQFLIQYYNGEERAKGNILERFSAQQFPDLHSELNLSSLELGDSALYFCASSVASGTEAFFGQGTRLTVV.

The rearrangement links TRBV5-1 to TRBJ2-3; D may be TRBD2 (6 bases). Germline V CDR1 and CDR2: SGHRS, YFSETQ. Trimming stripped 4 bases from V and 0 bases from J, with 12 bases between. The CDR3 covers 15 residues. CDR3 DNA sequence: TGCGCCAGCAGCCAAGCGGGCGATAGCACAGATACGCAGTATTTT. Its protein is CASSQAGDSTDTQYF. Full variable domain (outside the CDR3, taken from reference TRBV5-1 and TRBJ2-3): KAGVTQTPRYLIKTRGQQVTLSCSPISGHRSVSWYQQTPGQGLQFLFEYFSETQRNKGNFPGRFSGRQFSNSRSEMNVSTLELGDSALYLCASSQAGDSTDTQYFGPGTRLTVL.

The V and J genes are TRBV20-1 and TRBJ2-7; TRBD1 or TRBD2 may be the D gene (5 bases each). Trimming left V 2 bases short and J 7 bases short, with 15 bases between. The germline CDR1 and CDR2 sequences are DFQATT and SNEGSKA (reference sequence). The CDR3 is 13 amino acids. The CDR3 DNA reads as TGCAGTGCTAGATACTTCCGGGACGGGGAGCAGTACTTC. Translating it yields CSARYFRDGEQYF.

Ten or more counts support this clonotype. The V call is TRBV12-3 or TRBV12-4, the J call TRBJ2-3, with no clear D. This CDR3 is 14 amino acids long. Trimming stripped 4 bases from V and 4 bases from J, with 12 bases between. The CDR3 region has the DNA TGTGCCAGCAGTTCGGAAAAGGGCCCAGATACGCAGTATTTT. Amino acids: CASSSEKGPDTQYF.